This is a list of T cell receptor beta chains from one sample in a study of patients and donors after allogeneic stem cell transplantation. One entry per CDR3 protein, called by TCRdb with MiXCR from the RT-PCR reads. The sample has 800,000 to 1,000,000 distinct CDR3 sequences, more than 15% seen once. Sequencing used blood, either unsorted or a sorted T cell fraction (not recorded which). Receptors originate from a human donor who was either an allogeneic HSCT recipient or a stem cell or donor lymphocyte infusion donor (not recorded which). It is not recorded whose cells these are; they may come from a transplant donor. CDR3s include the opening cysteine and the closing phenylalanine or tryptophan. Fields, in order: J gene, D gene, clone size, V gene, CDR3 protein, CDR3 DNA. A D gene is named only where the DNA matches it firmly. Size tells how often a clone was seen (once, few, many) or the class of an expanded clone, and some rows leave it out.

TRBJ2-7,TRBD2,NA,TRBV3-1,CASSQVSGSYEQYF,TGTGCCAGCAGCCAAGTAAGCGGGAGCTACGAGCAGTACTTC
TRBJ1-2,TRBD1,few,TRBV6-1,CASSHGPLGQSNYGYTF,TGTGCCAGCAGTCACGGGCCCTTGGGACAGTCTAACTATGGCTACACCTTC
TRBJ1-2,NA,NA,TRBV9,CASSPLDNYGYTF,TGTGCCAGCAGCCCCTTGGATAACTATGGCTACACCTTC
TRBJ2-1,NA,few,TRBV10-3,CAISESGASDEQFF,TGTGCCATCAGTGAGTCGGGGGCCTCGGATGAGCAGTTCTTC
TRBJ2-7,NA,NA,TRBV5-5,CASNPDGADYEQYF,TGTGCCAGCAATCCGGACGGCGCAGACTACGAGCAGTACTTC
TRBJ2-1,TRBD2,NA,TRBV30,CAWSTPPGLANNEQFF,TGTGCCTGGAGTACACCGCCGGGACTAGCGAACAATGAGCAGTTCTTC
TRBJ2-7,TRBD2,many,TRBV18,CASSPGRAYEQYF,TGTGCCAGCTCACCAGGGAGGGCCTACGAGCAGTACTTC
TRBJ1-2,NA,NA,TRBV5-1,CASSLDGARPYYGYTF,TGCGCCAGCAGCTTGGACGGGGCGCGTCCCTACTATGGCTACACCTTC
TRBJ1-2,TRBD1,few,TRBV5-1,CASSLTGDTYGYTF,TGCGCCAGCAGCTTAACAGGGGATACCTATGGCTACACCTTC
TRBJ1-2,NA,few,TRBV12-3/TRBV12-4,CASSLATGQANYGYTF,TGTGCCAGCAGTTTAGCGACAGGCCAAGCTAACTATGGCTACACCTTC
TRBJ2-2,TRBD2,NA,TRBV6-1,CASSRLMERGGTGELFF,TGTGCCAGCAGCCGCCTTATGGAGCGGGGGGGCACCGGGGAGCTGTTTTTT
TRBJ2-3,TRBD2,NA,TRBV12-3/TRBV12-4,CASSRGLAGGPPEDTQYF,TGTGCCAGCAGTCGCGGACTAGCGGGAGGGCCTCCCGAAGATACGCAGTATTTT
TRBJ2-5,NA,NA,TRBV5-1,CASSSPGTETQYF,TGCGCCAGCAGCTCCCCGGGTACAGAGACCCAGTACTTC
TRBJ1-4,TRBD1,few,TRBV2,CASRIGDSKLGKLFF,TGTGCCAGCAGGATAGGGGACAGCAAACTTGGAAAACTGTTTTTT
TRBJ2-7,TRBD1,NA,TRBV12-3/TRBV12-4,CASSLRGTVSYEQYF,TGTGCCAGCAGTTTAAGAGGGACAGTCTCCTACGAGCAGTACTTC
TRBJ2-5,NA,NA,TRBV6-2/TRBV6-3,CASSYGANQETQYF,TGTGCCAGCAGTTACGGAGCGAACCAAGAGACCCAGTACTTC
TRBJ2-1,NA,few,TRBV4-3,CASSQEEGWGEGNEQFF,TGCGCCAGCAGCCAAGAAGAGGGTTGGGGGGAAGGGAATGAGCAGTTCTTC
TRBJ2-7,NA,NA,TRBV5-1,CASSLSTGTQKNEQYF,TGCGCCAGCAGCTTGTCCACAGGGACTCAGAAAAACGAGCAGTACTTC
TRBJ1-1,NA,NA,TRBV3-1,CASSQGRGGYTEAFF,TGTGCCAGCAGCCAAGGGAGGGGAGGTTACACTGAAGCTTTCTTT
TRBJ2-7,NA,NA,TRBV29-1,CSASTATYEQYF,TGCAGCGCCTCGACAGCCACCTACGAGCAGTACTTC
TRBJ2-7,NA,many,TRBV7-3,CASSPDSNSYEQYF,TGTGCCAGCAGCCCCGACTCTAACTCCTACGAGCAGTACTTC
TRBJ2-2,NA,NA,TRBV30,CAWSTWRGMSTGELFF,TGTGCCTGGAGTACATGGAGGGGCATGTCCACCGGGGAGCTGTTTTTT
TRBJ1-6,TRBD1,NA,TRBV5-1,CASSPSGQNNSPLHF,TGCGCCAGCTCCCCTTCGGGACAGAATAATTCACCCCTCCACTTT
TRBJ1-5,NA,NA,TRBV20-1,CSTILDGNQPQHF,TGCAGTACCATTTTAGATGGCAATCAGCCCCAGCATTTT
TRBJ1-5,NA,few,TRBV2,CASSEARQGGQPQHF,TGTGCCAGCAGTGAAGCGAGGCAGGGAGGACAGCCCCAGCATTTT
TRBJ2-1,TRBD2,few,TRBV6-1,CASSAGLAGTNEQFF,TGTGCCAGCAGCGCGGGACTAGCGGGAACCAATGAGCAGTTCTTC
TRBJ2-5,NA,many,TRBV12-3/TRBV12-4,CASSFWGETQYF,TGTGCCAGCAGTTTCTGGGGAGAGACCCAGTACTTC
TRBJ1-1,NA,few,TRBV5-1,CASSIIQGSPEAFF,TGCGCCAGCAGCATTATCCAGGGGAGCCCTGAAGCTTTCTTT
TRBJ2-1,TRBD2,NA,TRBV9,CASSDGGASYNEQFF,TGTGCCAGCAGCGACGGGGGGGCCTCCTACAATGAGCAGTTCTTC
TRBJ1-5,NA,NA,TRBV24-1,CATSDGVGSNQPQHF,TGTGCCACCAGTGATGGGGTTGGGAGCAATCAGCCCCAGCATTTT
TRBJ2-3,NA,NA,TRBV7-6,CASSLAAGATDTQYF,TGTGCCAGCAGCTTAGCGGCGGGGGCCACAGATACGCAGTATTTT
TRBJ2-7,TRBD2,few,TRBV7-8,CASSSGLVWGSYEQYF,TGTGCCAGCAGCTCAGGACTAGTTTGGGGCTCCTACGAGCAGTACTTC
TRBJ2-5,NA,few,TRBV20-1,CSAPHPLGPYF,TGCAGTGCCCCGCACCCTTTGGGACCGTACTTC
TRBJ1-1,TRBD1,many,TRBV12-3/TRBV12-4,CASTQGGAFEAFF,TGTGCCAGCACTCAGGGGGGGGCATTTGAAGCTTTCTTT
TRBJ1-2,TRBD1,few,TRBV6-5,CASRPEGAGYTF,TGTGCCAGCAGACCGGAGGGGGCTGGCTACACCTTC
TRBJ2-7,NA,NA,TRBV29-1,CSVEDRRYEQYF,TGCAGCGTTGAGGACAGACGCTACGAGCAGTACTTC
TRBJ1-3,NA,NA,TRBV7-2,CASSGRDYSGNTIYF,TGTGCCAGCAGCGGGCGGGACTACTCTGGAAACACCATATATTTT
TRBJ2-4,NA,few,TRBV20-1,CSARDLTEAKNIQYF,TGCAGTGCTAGAGATTTAACAGAAGCCAAAAACATTCAGTACTTC
TRBJ1-1,TRBD1,NA,TRBV30,CAWVGQGYTEAFF,TGTGCCTGGGTCGGACAGGGATACACTGAAGCTTTCTTT
TRBJ2-2,TRBD2,NA,TRBV27,CASSHSGRGLFGELFF,TGTGCCAGCAGCCATAGCGGGAGGGGTCTGTTCGGGGAGCTGTTTTTT
TRBJ1-5,NA,NA,TRBV6-1,CASCTGRNQPQHF,TGTGCCAGCTGCACAGGGAGGAATCAGCCCCAGCATTTT
TRBJ2-7,NA,few,TRBV7-8,CASSLATGARDFYEQYF,TGTGCCAGCAGCTTAGCTACGGGGGCCAGAGATTTCTACGAGCAGTACTTC
TRBJ2-1,NA,few,TRBV5-5,CASSLTRPSYNEQFF,TGTGCCAGCAGCTTGACGAGGCCCTCCTACAATGAGCAGTTCTTC
TRBJ1-1,NA,NA,TRBV2,CASSYRHEAFF,TGTGCCAGCAGTTATCGACATGAAGCTTTCTTT
TRBJ2-3,NA,few,TRBV27,CASSSPGAGRTDTQYF,TGTGCCAGCAGTTCCCCCGGGGCAGGGCGCACAGATACGCAGTATTTT
TRBJ2-7,TRBD1,few,TRBV12-3/TRBV12-4,CASSYRGEQYF,TGTGCCAGCAGTTACAGGGGCGAGCAGTACTTC
TRBJ2-7,NA,few,TRBV13,CATLLVPWEQYF,TGTGCCACCCTTCTTGTACCTTGGGAGCAGTACTTC
TRBJ2-1,TRBD2,NA,TRBV12-3/TRBV12-4,CASKPLSGSYNEQFF,TGTGCCAGCAAACCCCTAAGCGGGAGCTACAATGAGCAGTTCTTC
TRBJ1-1,TRBD1,NA,TRBV12-3/TRBV12-4,CASSPGQGTLNTEAFF,TGTGCCAGCAGTCCGGGACAGGGGACTTTGAACACTGAAGCTTTCTTT
TRBJ1-1,NA,NA,TRBV5-6,CASSLVGANFNTEAFF,TGTGCCAGCAGCTTGGTGGGAGCCAATTTCAACACTGAAGCTTTCTTT
TRBJ2-1,NA,few,TRBV6-1,CASSTTAVHEQFF,TGTGCCAGCAGTACGACCGCAGTCCATGAGCAGTTCTTC
TRBJ1-1,TRBD1,NA,TRBV6-1,CASSKGRDREAFF,TGTGCCAGCAGCAAAGGAAGGGACAGGGAAGCTTTCTTT
TRBJ2-7,NA,few,TRBV3-1,CASSQVASGGEQYF,TGTGCCAGCAGCCAAGTAGCTTCCGGGGGCGAGCAGTACTTC
TRBJ2-7,NA,once,TRBV10-3,CAISELTGYEQYF,TGTGCCATCAGTGAGTTGACAGGCTACGAGCAGTACTTC
TRBJ2-7,NA,NA,TRBV29-1,CSVASTGSSWQYF,TGCAGCGTGGCTTCAACAGGTTCCTCGTGGCAGTACTTC
TRBJ1-2,NA,many,TRBV12-3/TRBV12-4,CASSHDISGNYGYTF,TGTGCCAGCAGCCACGACATATCGGGCAACTATGGCTACACCTTC
TRBJ1-1,NA,NA,TRBV12-3/TRBV12-4,CASSFDARGSDTEAFF,TGTGCCAGCAGTTTCGACGCCAGGGGATCGGACACTGAAGCTTTCTTT